The next 31 T cell receptor beta chains were all read from a single sample in a study of technical replicates of blood from a few donors. The data were produced by immunoSEQ multiplex PCR, yet TCRdb's version contains in-frame clones alone and is incomplete. The sample includes 65,000 to 80,000 clones, 95% to 98% of them seen just once. The sequenced sample consisted of T cells isolated from PBMCs. The receptor source for this set is a human donor in good health.

The V gene is TRBV28, the J gene TRBJ1-2; no clear D. With 5 bases removed from V and 2 bases from J, the gap between germline ends came to 18 bases. The CDR3 runs 16 residues. Per germline, CDR1 MDHEN and CDR2 SYDVKM. In DNA, the CDR3 is TGTGCCAGCAGTCTAGTCTACCTTAGCCTCAACTATGGCTACACCTTC. This gives the protein CASSLVYLSLNYGYTF.

V is TRBV9 and J is TRBJ1-2; a possible D gene is TRBD1 (5 bases). CDR3 length equals 13 residues. V was clipped by 4 bases and J by 6 bases, with 13 bases between them. Germline loops: CDR1 SGDLS, CDR2 YYNGEE. CDR3 DNA sequence: TGTGCCAGCAGCTACCGCAACAGGAATGGCTACACCTTC. It translates to CASSYRNRNGYTF. Filled out from reference TRBV9 and TRBJ1-2, the complete variable domain reads DSGVTQTPKHLITATGQRVTLRCSPRSGDLSVYWYQQSLDQGLQFLIQYYNGEERAKGNILERFSAQQFPDLHSELNLSSLELGDSALYFCASSYRNRNGYTFGSGTRLTVV.

The chain has TRBV7-9 and TRBJ2-5; 7 nucleotides match TRBD2. In germline, CDR1 is SEHNR, CDR2 FQNEAQ (reference sequence). V dropped 5 bases and J dropped 9; count of bases not matched to a gene: 12. The CDR3 runs to 14 residues. Here the CDR3 reads CASSQGLGGLAQYF. The CDR3 nucleotides read TGTGCCAGCAGCCAAGGACTAGGTGGCCTGGCCCAGTACTTC.

The table lists this clone with a few counts. This sample includes further DNA sequences coding for the same CDR3. V gene TRBV10-3 combines with J gene TRBJ2-5; D perhaps matches TRBD1 (5 bases). The V end lost 2 bases, the J end lost 4 bases, and 8 bases lay between the germline ends. From germline, CDR1 is ENHRY and CDR2 SYGVKD. The CDR3 is 13 residues long. CDR3 loop: CAISEARGETQYF. CDR3 nucleotide sequence: TGTGCCATCAGTGAGGCTAGGGGAGAGACCCAGTACTTC.

The chain recombines TRBV9 with TRBJ1-1; D gene ambiguous. This CDR3 comprises 13 residues. Trimming removed 4 bases from V and 3 bases from J, with 10 bases in between. Looked up from germline, CDR1 is SGDLS and CDR2 is YYNGEE. CDR3 sequence (DNA): TGTGCCAGCAGCACCAGTCTGGACACTGAAGCTTTCTTT. This codes for CASSTSLDTEAFF.

This chain links TRBV6-1 with TRBJ1-3; a possible D gene is TRBD1 (6 bases). This CDR3 has 16 residues. Trimming took 1 base from V and 0 from J, leaving 10 bases between them. Germline assignment: CDR1 MNHNS and CDR2 SASEGT. The CDR3 loop reads CASSEVYRDSGNTIYF. DNA of the CDR3: TGTGCCAGCAGTGAAGTATACAGGGACTCTGGAAACACCATATATTTT.

V usage is TRBV11-2 and J usage is TRBJ2-1; D perhaps matches TRBD2 (6 bases). The CDR3 has 13 amino acids. The V gene's germline CDR1 is SGHAT and CDR2 FQNNGV. V was trimmed by 2 bases and J by 8 bases, leaving 10 bases between them. CDR3 protein: CASSLFPGDEQFF. In DNA form, the CDR3 reads TGTGCCAGCAGCTTATTTCCGGGGGATGAGCAGTTCTTC. The whole variable domain, remainder taken from reference TRBV11-2 and TRBJ2-1, is EAGVAQSPRYKIIEKRQSVAFWCNPISGHATLYWYQQILGQGPKLLIQFQNNGVVDDSQLPKDRFSAERLKGVDSTLKIQPAKLEDSAVYLCASSLFPGDEQFFGPGTRLTVL.

The J gene is TRBJ2-3, the V gene TRBV27; 9 positions agree with TRBD2. The V segment lost 5 bases and the J segment 2 bases; nucleotides outside the gene matches: 2. Looked up from germline, CDR1 is MNHEY and CDR2 is SMNVEV (reference sequence). The CDR3 extends over 14 amino acids. The CDR3 here is CASSTSGYTDTQYF. Here the CDR3 DNA reads TGTGCCAGCAGTACTAGCGGGTACACAGATACGCAGTATTTT.

The V call is TRBV2, the J call TRBJ1-5; a possible D gene is TRBD1 (6 bases). Deletions cut 0 bases from V and 5 bases from J, with 11 bases between. Germline V lookup: CDR1 SNHLY, CDR2 FYNNEI. The CDR3 extends over 15 amino acids. As DNA, the CDR3 is TGTGCCAGCAGTGAAGCGCGTCAGGGGTATCAGCCCCAGCATTTT. Encoded protein: CASSEARQGYQPQHF.

This clone was recorded once. This sequence joins TRBV19 and TRBJ2-1; TRBD2 aligns across 9 bases. This CDR3 contains 18 residues. J gave up 6 bases and V 1 base, and 13 bases lay outside the gene matches. In germline, CDR1 is LNHDA, CDR2 SQIVND (reference sequence). The CDR3, as DNA: TGTGCCAGTAGTATAGGTCCCGTTTGGCGGGAGGGCCCCAATGAGCAGTTCTTC. Translation: CASSIGPVWREGPNEQFF.

The rearrangement links TRBV15 to TRBJ2-7; tentative D call: TRBD2 (5 bases). Germline V gene lookup returns CDR1 LNHNV and CDR2 YYDKDF (reference sequence). This CDR3 spans 17 amino acids. V was pared by 1 base and J by 3 bases, with 19 bases between. The CDR3 bases are TGTGCCACCAGCAGAGGAGCGGAGTGGGAGTTTAACTACGAGCAGTACTTC. This translates into CATSRGAEWEFNYEQYF.

The V call is TRBV6-1, the J call TRBJ2-5, with TRBD2 identical over 14 bases. With V trimmed by 4 bases and J by 4 bases, 2 bases remained unmatched. The CDR3 has 15 residues. CDR1 and CDR2 (germline): MNHNS, SASEGT. Written as DNA, the CDR3 is TGTGCCAGCAGTGGACTAGCGGGAGGGCCAGAGACCCAGTACTTC. It translates to CASSGLAGGPETQYF.

V usage is TRBV27 and J usage is TRBJ2-7, with 9 bases lining up with TRBD2. Germline loops: CDR1 MNHEY, CDR2 SMNVEV (reference sequence). The CDR3 consists of 15 residues. V trimming: 7 bases; J trimming: 1 base; junction bases outside the gene matches: 8. This CDR3 reads CASKVGTSRSYEQYF. The CDR3 coding sequence is TGTGCCAGCAAGGTCGGGACTAGCAGGTCCTACGAGCAGTACTTC.

This chain connects TRBV6-1 to TRBJ2-1; D is possibly TRBD1 (6 bases). There are 12 residues in the CDR3. The germline CDR1 and CDR2 sequences are MNHNS and SASEGT. Trimming stripped 6 bases from V and 10 bases from J, with 13 bases between. The CDR3 protein is CASRPRGQEQFF. DNA of the CDR3: TGTGCCAGCAGGCCCAGGGGTCAGGAGCAGTTCTTC.

In its sample, this clone was seen once. The V call is TRBV27, the J call TRBJ1-1; 8 bases fit TRBD1. CDR1 and CDR2 (germline): MNHEY, SMNVEV (reference sequence). J was trimmed by 7 bases and V by 3 bases; bases with no gene match: 10. CDR3 length equals 15 residues. The CDR3 protein is CASSFGRGPAGEAFF. DNA of the CDR3: TGTGCCAGCAGTTTTGGCAGGGGGCCGGCTGGTGAAGCTTTCTTT.

The V call is TRBV18, the J call TRBJ2-7; D remains unclear. This CDR3 has 12 residues. Germline CDR1 reads KGHSH; CDR2 reads LQKENI. The V end lost 0 bases, the J end lost 5 bases, and 5 bases lay between the germline ends. Here the CDR3 reads CASSPPRDEQYF. As DNA, the CDR3 is TGTGCCAGCTCACCACCGCGCGACGAGCAGTACTTC.

A single count supports this clone. The chain joins TRBV4-1 to TRBJ1-2; 8 nucleotides agree with TRBD1. Trimming at V came to 3 bases and at J to 4 bases, leaving 4 bases not matched to a gene. Per germline, CDR1 MGHRA and CDR2 YSYEKL. The CDR3 contains 14 residues. In nucleotides, the CDR3 is TGCGCCAGCAGCCAGCTCGACAGGGGCTATGGCTACACCTTC. Its translation: CASSQLDRGYGYTF.

V usage is TRBV28 and J usage is TRBJ1-3; TRBD1 matches 10 bases. Trimming took 4 bases from V and 1 from J; bases not matched to a gene: 7. CDR1 is MDHEN, CDR2 SYDVKM, per germline. This CDR3 comprises 17 residues. The chain's CDR3 is CASSSDRGRLSGNTIYF. CDR3 coding DNA: TGTGCCAGCAGTTCCGACAGGGGGCGTTTGTCTGGAAACACCATATATTTT.

V gene TRBV28 combines with J gene TRBJ2-7; D might be TRBD1 (6 bases). Trimming took 6 bases from V and 3 from J, leaving 18 bases between them. The CDR3 has 15 residues. CDR1 and CDR2 (germline): MDHEN, SYDVKM. CDR3 DNA sequence: TGTGCCAGCAGCCCAACAGGGTTTATAAGCTACGAGCAGTACTTC. Translation: CASSPTGFISYEQYF.

The chain recombines TRBV5-6 with TRBJ2-2, with D maybe TRBD2 (6 bases). With 3 bases removed from V and 8 bases from J, the gap between germline ends came to 11 bases. The length of the CDR3 is 13 residues. Germline CDR1 reads SGHDT; CDR2 reads YYEEEE. The CDR3 coding sequence is TGTGCCAGCAGCTACCGGGGAGGAGGGGAGCTGTTTTTT. Amino acids: CASSYRGGGELFF.

The chain carries TRBV29-1 and TRBJ2-2; 10 nucleotides match TRBD2. V lost 7 bases and J lost 3; bases outside the gene matches: 2. CDR1 is SQVTM and CDR2 is ANQGSEA in the germline V gene. This CDR3 is 13 amino acids long. This CDR3 is CSAGLADTGELFF. The CDR3 DNA reads TGCAGCGCCGGACTAGCGGACACCGGGGAGCTGTTTTTT.

The chain carries TRBV7-6 and TRBJ2-7; D is unclear. This CDR3 is 14 amino acids long. Germline V gene sequence: CDR1 SGHVS, CDR2 FNYEAQ. The ends were cut back, 1 base at V and 0 bases at J, with 7 bases in the middle. CDR3 protein: CASSLGGGSYEQYF. The CDR3 DNA is TGTGCCAGCAGCTTAGGAGGCGGCTCCTACGAGCAGTACTTC.

This clone was detected once. The J gene is TRBJ2-5, the V gene TRBV5-4; the D is unclear. Looked up from germline, CDR1 is SGHNT and CDR2 is YYREEE (reference sequence). The CDR3 is 14 residues long. Deletions cut 4 bases from V and 2 bases from J, with 12 bases between. The CDR3 here is CASSLRRLQETQYF. CDR3 sequence (DNA): TGTGCCAGCAGCCTACGGAGATTACAAGAGACCCAGTACTTC.

The J gene is TRBJ2-7, the V gene TRBV7-8, with a tentative D call TRBD1 (6 bases). Germline lookup yields CDR1 SGHVS and CDR2 FQNEAQ. This CDR3 is built from 13 residues. V was cut by 2 bases and J by 4 bases, with 9 bases left in between. CDR3 region: CASSLTGIYEQYF. In DNA form, the CDR3 reads TGTGCCAGCAGCTTAACAGGGATATACGAGCAGTACTTC.

The rearrangement links TRBV5-1 to TRBJ2-1, with 11 bases fitting TRBD2. Germline V gives CDR1 SGHRS, CDR2 YFSETQ. This CDR3 has 20 residues. J gave up 3 bases and V 4 bases, and 18 bases lay outside the gene matches. The CDR3 bases are TGCGCCAGCAGCCTGCACAAGAAACTAATGACTAGCGGGAACTACAATGAGCAGTTCTTC. Translation gives CASSLHKKLMTSGNYNEQFF.

The CDR3 is CASSNIGQGIWAEAFF. The CDR3 DNA sequence: TGCGCCAGCTCTAATATAGGACAGGGGATTTGGGCTGAAGCTTTCTTT. The rearrangement uses TRBV5-1 and TRBJ1-1; 9 nucleotides agree with TRBD1. The CDR3 sequence is 16 residues long. The J segment lost 6 bases and the V segment lost 7 bases, leaving 16 bases of the junction unmatched. CDR1 and CDR2 (germline): SGHRS, YFSETQ.

V gene TRBV19 combines with J gene TRBJ1-1, with 8 positions matching TRBD1. Germline CDR1 and CDR2: LNHDA and SQIVND (reference sequence). The CDR3 runs 13 residues. The junction had 8 bases not matched to a gene; V was cut back by 11 bases and J by 3 bases. CDR3 loop: CASQGAWDTEAFF. The CDR3 DNA sequence: TGTGCCTCCCAGGGGGCTTGGGACACTGAAGCTTTCTTT.

In nucleotides, the CDR3 is TGTGCCAGCAGTTACTCGATTCTAAATACGCAGTATTTT. As protein: CASSYSILNTQYF. V is TRBV6-5 and J is TRBJ2-3; D remains unclear. Per germline, CDR1 MNHEY and CDR2 SVGAGI. Trimming stripped 0 bases from V and 7 bases from J, with 8 bases between. The length of the CDR3 is 13 residues.

This clone was counted a single time. The genes are TRBV5-4 and TRBJ2-7; 12 bases are shared with TRBD2. The germline V gene has CDR1 SGHNT and CDR2 YYREEE (reference sequence). The CDR3 has 18 amino acids. V gave up 3 bases and J gave up 0 bases; unmatched junction bases: 10. The CDR3 nucleotides are TGTGCCAGCAGCTCTTCGACTAGCGGGAGATCCCGCTCCTACGAGCAGTACTTC. Translated, it gives CASSSSTSGRSRSYEQYF.

The rearrangement links TRBV19 to TRBJ2-2; 10 nucleotides match TRBD2. Germline loops: CDR1 LNHDA, CDR2 SQIVND (reference sequence). The CDR3 runs 16 residues. Germline trimming cut 6 bases from V and 0 bases from J; bases unmatched to any gene: 4. CDR3 coding DNA: TGTGCCAGTAGGCTAGCGGGAGTTTCGAACACCGGGGAGCTGTTTTTT. As protein: CASRLAGVSNTGELFF.

V usage is TRBV25-1 and J usage is TRBJ2-3, with 11 positions matching TRBD2. Germline V gene sequence: CDR1 MGHDK, CDR2 SYGVNS. V was pared by 3 bases and J by 0 bases, with 8 bases of the junction left unmatched. The CDR3 sequence is 18 residues long. This CDR3 is CASSDTSGSRSSTDTQYF. The CDR3 nucleotides are TGTGCCAGCAGTGACACTAGCGGGAGCCGATCTAGCACAGATACGCAGTATTTT.